The text below deals with one TCR beta chain. The protocol was immunoSEQ multiplex PCR, while the TCRdb copy is restricted to in-frame clones and leaves out a portion. Of approximately 80,000 clones listed, about nine tenths were seen once; the top ten hold around a sixth. The sample originates from a study of control samples from healthy donors and cancer patients. Trimming shortened V by 5 bases and J by 5 bases, and 9 bases separated the two germline ends. This CDR3 has 12 amino acids. From germline, CDR1 is SGHTA and CDR2 FQGNSA. Sequencing was carried out using blood. This chain joins TRBV7-2 and TRBJ2-5, with D maybe TRBD2 (5 bases). The sequence was obtained from a man aged 25 to 40 in good health. As DNA, the CDR3 is TGTGCCAGCAGCAAAACTAGGGAGACCCAGTACTTC. It translates to CASSKTRETQYF.